Listed below are T cell receptor beta chains from one sample, sequenced in a study of shared clonotypes between healthy human individuals. The table came from immunoSEQ multiplex PCR; TCRdb's copy has only in-frame clones and leaves some out. The repertoire holds about 1,500,000 clones, with roughly 96% as singletons. Specimen: naive CD4+ T cells sorted from blood. These TCRs come from a young man in good health. Both conserved end residues are part of each CDR3. The order of the fields is D gene, J gene, V gene, clone size, CDR3 protein, CDR3 DNA. D genes are given only for firm matches. Part of the rows lack a size; the others show once, few, many or a class for expanded clones.

.	TRBJ1-3	TRBV7-9	.	CASSLAGGRNTIYF	TGTGCCAGCAGCCTAGCGGGAGGTAGAAACACCATATATTTT
TRBD2	TRBJ2-1	TRBV5-1	.	CASSTGPGLAVTYNEQFF	TGCGCCAGCAGCACAGGACCGGGACTAGCGGTTACCTACAATGAGCAGTTCTTC
.	TRBJ1-2	TRBV15	.	CATSRYLDPGGYTF	TGTGCCACCAGCAGATACCTAGATCCGGGAGGCTACACCTTC
TRBD1	TRBJ2-3	TRBV4-1	.	CASSLTGDTQYF	TGCGCCAGCAGCTTGACAGGGGATACGCAGTATTTT
TRBD2	TRBJ2-1	TRBV30	.	CAWTRGSSYNEQFF	TGTGCCTGGACGCGCGGGAGTTCTTACAATGAGCAGTTCTTC
.	TRBJ2-1	TRBV5-1	.	CASSLGPRGGDYNEQFF	TGCGCCAGCAGCTTGGGGCCTAGGGGCGGAGATTACAATGAGCAGTTCTTC
.	TRBJ1-2	TRBV29-1	.	CSVSAGDYGYTF	TGCAGCGTCAGCGCAGGCGATTATGGCTACACCTTC
.	TRBJ2-5	TRBV15	once	CATSSSRGGQETQYF	TGTGCCACCAGCAGTTCCAGGGGGGGACAAGAGACCCAGTACTTC
.	TRBJ1-1	TRBV4-3	.	CASSQEIRRGDTEAFF	TGCGCCAGCAGCCAAGAAATCAGGCGTGGTGACACTGAAGCTTTCTTT
.	TRBJ2-7	TRBV5-5	.	CASSYGPNYEQYF	TGTGCCAGCAGCTACGGACCGAACTACGAGCAGTACTTC
.	TRBJ2-7	TRBV6-1	.	CASQMAPSYEQYF	TGTGCCAGCCAGATGGCCCCCTCCTACGAGCAGTACTTC
.	TRBJ2-2	TRBV7-2	few	CASSLGGNTGELFF	TGTGCCAGCAGCTTAGGAGGGAACACCGGGGAGCTGTTTTTT
.	TRBJ1-1	TRBV5-4	.	CASSGNMNTEAFF	TGTGCCAGCAGCGGGAATATGAACACTGAAGCTTTCTTT
.	TRBJ1-2	TRBV15	few	CATSRTLTGFLYGYTF	TGTGCCACCAGCAGAACCCTGACAGGCTTCCTTTATGGCTACACCTTC
.	TRBJ2-7	TRBV25-1	.	CASSELRDSLYF	TGTGCCAGCAGTGAATTGCGGGACTCGCTGTACTTC
.	TRBJ2-1	TRBV18	.	CASSPKVLTSHNNEQFF	TGTGCCAGCTCACCAAAAGTATTAACTAGCCATAACAATGAGCAGTTCTTC
.	TRBJ1-5	TRBV15	.	CATSRGSGNINQPQHF	TGTGCCACCAGCAGAGGGTCAGGGAACATTAATCAGCCCCAGCATTTT
TRBD2	TRBJ2-5	TRBV28	.	CASSFGEGLAETQYF	TGTGCCAGCAGTTTTGGGGAGGGCCTAGCAGAGACCCAGTACTTC
.	TRBJ2-7	TRBV6-5	few	CATRDLYEQYF	TGTGCCACCCGGGACCTTTACGAGCAGTACTTC
.	TRBJ2-1	TRBV9	.	CASSVAASPGEQFF	TGTGCCAGCAGCGTAGCAGCTAGCCCGGGTGAGCAGTTCTTC
.	TRBJ2-7	TRBV28	.	CASSLTGPYEQYF	TGTGCCAGCAGCCTCACAGGCCCCTACGAGCAGTACTTC
TRBD1	TRBJ1-2	TRBV28	once	CASSHGTGGSYGYTF	TGTGCCAGCAGCCATGGGACAGGAGGTTCGTATGGCTACACCTTC
.	TRBJ2-1	TRBV7-2	.	CASSFIAGPASASYNEQFF	TGTGCCAGCAGCTTTATAGCCGGGCCCGCCTCGGCGTCCTACAATGAGCAGTTCTTC
TRBD2	TRBJ2-5	TRBV7-2	.	CASSSRAAGIRPQETQYF	TGTGCCAGCAGCTCCAGGGCAGCGGGGATTAGGCCCCAAGAGACCCAGTACTTC
TRBD1	TRBJ1-1	TRBV7-9	.	CASSGRQGVLKNTEAFF	TGTGCCAGCAGTGGTAGACAGGGGGTTCTGAAGAACACTGAAGCTTTCTTT
TRBD2	TRBJ2-1	TRBV5-4	.	CASSIPSPSAGGILYEQFF	TGTGCCAGCAGCATCCCATCCCCCTCTGCGGGAGGGATTCTGTATGAGCAGTTCTTC
.	TRBJ2-7	TRBV6-5	.	CASSFGSSYEQYF	TGTGCCAGCAGTTTTGGGAGCTCCTACGAGCAGTACTTC
TRBD1	TRBJ1-1	TRBV5-6	.	CASSLVTSGGNTEAFF	TGTGCCAGCAGCTTGGTGACCTCAGGGGGGAACACTGAAGCTTTCTTT
.	TRBJ2-1	TRBV9	.	CASSPLRDREQFF	TGTGCCAGCAGCCCCCTGCGGGACCGAGAGCAGTTCTTC
.	TRBJ1-5	TRBV28	.	CASSPDSSNQPQHF	TGTGCCAGCAGCCCTGACAGTAGCAATCAGCCCCAGCATTTT
.	TRBJ1-5	TRBV28	.	CASSLVGRGGRAQHF	TGTGCCAGCAGCTTGGTGGGCCGCGGGGGTCGGGCCCAGCATTTT
.	TRBJ2-1	TRBV5-4	.	CASSLRGLGRNEQFF	TGTGCCAGCAGCCTGAGAGGGCTCGGTAGGAATGAGCAGTTCTTC
.	TRBJ2-2	TRBV7-7	.	CASSTGAGELFF	TGTGCCAGCAGCACCGGGGCCGGGGAGCTGTTTTTT
.	TRBJ2-7	TRBV5-1	.	CASSGSNYEQYF	TGCGCCAGCAGCGGGTCAAACTACGAGCAGTACTTC